A selection of T cell receptor beta chains follows, all from one sample in a study of chemoradiotherapy in HPV16-positive cancers. Only in-frame clones appear in the TCRdb table, and some are missing; sequencing was by immunoSEQ multiplex PCR. The sample holds some 21,000 clones, more than 70% seen once. This specimen consisted of blood, obtained from a patient who underwent chemoradiotherapy. The source of these receptors is a human donor with HPV-associated anogenital cancer. CDR3s include the opening cysteine and the closing phenylalanine or tryptophan. Fields, in order: V gene, D gene, clone size, J gene, CDR3 DNA, CDR3 protein. The D gene is left open where the match is weak. Expanded clones are given a class, and other clones once, few, many or no size at all.

V gene: TRBV21-1
D gene: NA
clone size: NA
J gene: TRBJ2-2
CDR3 DNA: TGTGCCAGCAGCATAGCAACGGGGCACACCGGGGAGCTGTTTTTT
CDR3 protein: CASSIATGHTGELFF

V gene: TRBV5-4
D gene: TRBD1
clone size: few
J gene: TRBJ1-2
CDR3 DNA: TGTGCCAGCAGCTTGGATACAGGGGTACAGGGGGGCTACACCTTC
CDR3 protein: CASSLDTGVQGGYTF

V gene: TRBV11-3
D gene: NA
clone size: NA
J gene: TRBJ2-5
CDR3 DNA: TGTGCCAGCAGCTTAGAACAGGGAGCGGCCCAGTACTTC
CDR3 protein: CASSLEQGAAQYF

V gene: TRBV2
D gene: TRBD1
clone size: NA
J gene: TRBJ2-7
CDR3 DNA: TGTGCCAGCGACAGGGGGAGTCCCTACGAGCAGTACTTC
CDR3 protein: CASDRGSPYEQYF

V gene: TRBV9
D gene: NA
clone size: NA
J gene: TRBJ2-3
CDR3 DNA: TGTGCCAGCAGCGTAGAGGTGAGGAGTGGCACAGATACGCAGTATTTT
CDR3 protein: CASSVEVRSGTDTQYF

V gene: TRBV6-1
D gene: TRBD1
clone size: once
J gene: TRBJ1-2
CDR3 DNA: TGTGCCAGCAGTGAAGCTATGGGACAGGGCTATGGCTACACCTTC
CDR3 protein: CASSEAMGQGYGYTF

V gene: TRBV5-1
D gene: NA
clone size: NA
J gene: TRBJ2-2
CDR3 DNA: TGCGCCAGCAGCATCTCGAACACCGGGGAGCTGTTTTTT
CDR3 protein: CASSISNTGELFF

V gene: TRBV18
D gene: NA
clone size: NA
J gene: TRBJ1-3
CDR3 DNA: TGTGCCAGCTCACCATTTTCTCGGGTCCCCTCTGGAAACACCATATATTTT
CDR3 protein: CASSPFSRVPSGNTIYF

V gene: TRBV7-6
D gene: NA
clone size: few
J gene: TRBJ2-3
CDR3 DNA: TGTGCCAGCAGCTCCGGGAGTGCAGATACGCAGTATTTT
CDR3 protein: CASSSGSADTQYF

V gene: TRBV7-2
D gene: TRBD1
clone size: NA
J gene: TRBJ1-5
CDR3 DNA: TGTGCCAGCAGCCGGGACAGGGAACGCAATCAGCCCCAGCATTTT
CDR3 protein: CASSRDRERNQPQHF

V gene: TRBV27
D gene: TRBD1
clone size: NA
J gene: TRBJ1-1
CDR3 DNA: TGTGCCAGCAGTTCCCTTCGGACAGGAATGAACACTGAAGCTTTCTTT
CDR3 protein: CASSSLRTGMNTEAFF